The 2 T cell receptor beta chains reported below all come from one sample, sequenced in a study of blood T cell repertoires in COVID-19. The method was immunoSEQ multiplex PCR; TCRdb's version includes in-frame clones alone and lacks a portion of them. The table shows approximately 430,000 clones, with roughly 89% occurring only once. The sample comprised peripheral blood. The source of these receptors is a woman aged 30 to 39 with active or convalescent COVID-19.

J is TRBJ1-1 and V is TRBV11-2; D not certain. The CDR3 extends over 16 amino acids. Trimming took 6 bases from V and 3 from J, leaving 20 bases between them. Germline CDR1 reads SGHAT; CDR2 reads FQNNGV. CDR3 sequence: CASRRFGREQYTEAFF. The CDR3, as DNA: TGTGCCAGCAGGCGCTTCGGACGGGAACAATACACTGAAGCTTTCTTT.

This clone was recorded once. This chain uses TRBV7-6 with TRBJ1-2, with D hard to call. Looked up from germline, CDR1 is SGHVS and CDR2 is FNYEAQ. Trimming cost V 0 bases and J 8 bases, with 7 bases left between them. The CDR3 consists of 12 residues. CDR3 bases: TGTGCCAGCAGCTTAGCCGGAGACGGCTACACCTTC. Translating it yields CASSLAGDGYTF. The full variable domain, completed using reference TRBV7-6 and TRBJ1-2, is GAGVSQSPRYKVTKRGQDVALRCDPISGHVSLYWYRQALGQGPEFLTYFNYEAQQDKSGLPNDRFSAERPEGSISTLTIQRTEQRDSAMYRCASSLAGDGYTFGSGTRLTVV.